The subject of this entry is one TCR beta chain. This entry comes from a study of blood T cell repertoires in COVID-19. Background on the study: PBMCs, B-cell-depleted T cells, or T cells provided the cDNA or gDNA that made up the material.

Followed longitudinally, the Seattle patients had been enrolled during active infection. Authors' data handling: Estimated nucleated cell counts came from reference gene primer amplification. Data came from immunoSEQ multiplex PCR; TCRdb stores just in-frame clones and leaves some out. D and trimming were read from the DNA, whereas the V and J calls and clone size are those reported in that table. The data show about 250,000 clones, with more than 75% seen just once and about 5.4% held by the top ten. After removal of 4 bases from V and 4 bases from J, the junction contained 10 bases not matched to a gene. The CDR3 has 16 amino acids. Germline CDR1 SGHRS, CDR2 YFSETQ.

This receptor was obtained from a woman older than 75 with COVID-19, enrolled during active disease. What was sequenced was peripheral blood. This chain uses TRBV5-1 with TRBJ2-3, with 9 bases that match TRBD2. CDR3 in amino acids: CASSPLGAGGADTQYF. The CDR3 DNA reads as TGCGCCAGCAGCCCCCTAGGAGCGGGGGGAGCAGATACGCAGTATTTT.